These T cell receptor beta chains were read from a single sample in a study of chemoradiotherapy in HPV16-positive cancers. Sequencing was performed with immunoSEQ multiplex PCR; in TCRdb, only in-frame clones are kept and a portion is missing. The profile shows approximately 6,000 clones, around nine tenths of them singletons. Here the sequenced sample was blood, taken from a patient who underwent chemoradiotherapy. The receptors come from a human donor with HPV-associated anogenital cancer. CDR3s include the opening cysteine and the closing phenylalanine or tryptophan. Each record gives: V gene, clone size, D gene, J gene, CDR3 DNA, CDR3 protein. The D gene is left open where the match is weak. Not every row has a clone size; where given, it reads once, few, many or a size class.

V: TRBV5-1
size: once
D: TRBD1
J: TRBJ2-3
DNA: TGCGCCAGCAGCTTTACGGGACAGACCACAGATACGCAGTATTTT
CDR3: CASSFTGQTTDTQYF

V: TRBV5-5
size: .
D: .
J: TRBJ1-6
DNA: TGTGCCAGCAGCCCGGGGGCCGTCGGAAATTCACCCCTCCACTTT
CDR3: CASSPGAVGNSPLHF

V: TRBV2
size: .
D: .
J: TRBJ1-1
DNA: TGTGCCAGCACCGAGGGGGAGGGACGGAACACTGAAGCTTTCTTT
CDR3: CASTEGEGRNTEAFF

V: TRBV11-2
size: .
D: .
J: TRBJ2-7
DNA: TGTGCCAGCAGCTTAGAGGTTACGGGCTACGAGCAGTACTTC
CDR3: CASSLEVTGYEQYF

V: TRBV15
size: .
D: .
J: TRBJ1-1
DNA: TGTGCCACCAGCAGAGGGCCGGAGGGAAACACTGAAGCTTTCTTT
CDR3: CATSRGPEGNTEAFF

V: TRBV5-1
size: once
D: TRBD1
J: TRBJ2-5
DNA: TGCGCCAGCTACAGGGGGCTAGAGGAGACCCAGTACTTC
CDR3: CASYRGLEETQYF

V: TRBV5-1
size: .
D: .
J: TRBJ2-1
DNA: TGCGCCAGCAGCTTGTTCTCAGACAATGAGCAGTTCTTC
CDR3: CASSLFSDNEQFF

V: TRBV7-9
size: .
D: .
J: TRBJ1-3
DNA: TGTGCCAGCAGCCGAGGGACCGACTCTGGAAACACCATATATTTT
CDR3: CASSRGTDSGNTIYF

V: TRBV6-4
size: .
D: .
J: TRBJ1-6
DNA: TGTGCCAGCAGTGACTCGCATAACTATAATTCACCCCTCCACTTT
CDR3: CASSDSHNYNSPLHF

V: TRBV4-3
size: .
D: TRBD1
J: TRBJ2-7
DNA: TGCGCCAGCAGCCAAGAACAGCAGGGGGTTTTGAACGAGCAGTACTTC
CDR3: CASSQEQQGVLNEQYF

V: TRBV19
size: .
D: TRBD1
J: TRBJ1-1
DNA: TGTGCCAGTAGTCCCCTCCCGGACAGGGGGAAAACTGAAGCTTTCTTT
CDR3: CASSPLPDRGKTEAFF

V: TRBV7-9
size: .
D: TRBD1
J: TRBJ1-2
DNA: TGTGCCAGCAGCTCAGGGGGAATTAACTATGGCTACACCTTC
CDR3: CASSSGGINYGYTF

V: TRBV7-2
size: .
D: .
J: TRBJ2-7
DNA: TGTGCCAGCCCCCGCCCTAGGATTCAAGAGTACTTC
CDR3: CASPRPRIQEYF

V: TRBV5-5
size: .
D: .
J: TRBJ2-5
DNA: TGTGCCAGCAGCTTTATGGGCCAAGAGACCCAGTACTTC
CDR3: CASSFMGQETQYF

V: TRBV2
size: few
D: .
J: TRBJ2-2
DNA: TGTGCCAGCAGAGACAGGAGTAACACCGGGGAGCTGTTTTTT
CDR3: CASRDRSNTGELFF

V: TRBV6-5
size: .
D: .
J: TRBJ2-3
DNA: TGTGCCAGCAGAATACAGGTTTCAGATACGCAGTATTTT
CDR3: CASRIQVSDTQYF

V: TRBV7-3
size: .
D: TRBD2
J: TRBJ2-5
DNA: TGTGCCAGCAGCTTAAAGCCCAGCGGGGTAGAGACCCAGTACTTC
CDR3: CASSLKPSGVETQYF

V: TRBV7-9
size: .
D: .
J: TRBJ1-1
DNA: TGTGCCAGCAGCTTAGCGGCAGGGCTAGACACTGAAGCTTTCTTT
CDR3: CASSLAAGLDTEAFF

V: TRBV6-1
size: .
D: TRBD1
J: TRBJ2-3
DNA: TGTGCCAGCACCCGGGACAGGGCCACAGATACGCAGTATTTT
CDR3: CASTRDRATDTQYF

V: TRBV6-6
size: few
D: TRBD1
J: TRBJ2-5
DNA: TGTGCCAGCAGTTACGGGACAGGGAGCGGAGAGACCCAGTACTTC
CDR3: CASSYGTGSGETQYF

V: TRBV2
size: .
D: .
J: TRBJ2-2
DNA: TGTGCCAGCAGTGAAACAGGACAGAACACCGGGGAGCTGTTTTTT
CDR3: CASSETGQNTGELFF

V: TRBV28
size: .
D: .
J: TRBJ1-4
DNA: TGTGCCAGCTCATCTAGGGCGATTAATGAAAAACTGTTTTTT
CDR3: CASSSRAINEKLFF

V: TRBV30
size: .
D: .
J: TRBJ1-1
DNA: TGTGCCTGGACTCCGGACCCTGGCGCTGAAGCTTTCTTT
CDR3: CAWTPDPGAEAFF

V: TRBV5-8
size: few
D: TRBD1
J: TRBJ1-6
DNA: TGTGCCAGCAGCTCGACCAGACAGGGAAGGAATTCACCCCTCCACTTT
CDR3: CASSSTRQGRNSPLHF

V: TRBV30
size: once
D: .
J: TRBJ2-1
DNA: TGTGCCTGGAGTGGAGATTGGGGGAAAAACAATGAGCAGTTCTTC
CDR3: CAWSGDWGKNNEQFF

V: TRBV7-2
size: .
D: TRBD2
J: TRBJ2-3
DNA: TGTGCCAGCAGCCTCGCCCCCCTCGGGGGGAACGCGGATACGCAGTATTTT
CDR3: CASSLAPLGGNADTQYF

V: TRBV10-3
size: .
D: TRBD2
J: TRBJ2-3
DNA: TGTGCCATCAGATTTTCACCCCTAGCGGGACCCGATACGCAGTATTTT
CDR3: CAIRFSPLAGPDTQYF

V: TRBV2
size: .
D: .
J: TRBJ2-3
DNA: TGTGCCAGCAGTGGCCCTCCTTTTCCCAGACAAGGGCAGTATTTT
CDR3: CASSGPPFPRQGQYF

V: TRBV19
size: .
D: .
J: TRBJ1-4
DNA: TGTGCCAGTAGTATAAGGGGTGCAACTAATGAAAAACTGTTTTTT
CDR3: CASSIRGATNEKLFF

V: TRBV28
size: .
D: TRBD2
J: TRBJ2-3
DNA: TGTGCCAGCAGTTTACGGGGACTAGTTCAGGATACGCAGTATTTT
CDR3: CASSLRGLVQDTQYF

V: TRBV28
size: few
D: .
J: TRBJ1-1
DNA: TGTGCCAGCAGTTTAACCGTATATAGAGGGGGGATAGGCACTGAAGCTTTCTTT
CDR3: CASSLTVYRGGIGTEAFF

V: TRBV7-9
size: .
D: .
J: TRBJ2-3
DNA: TGTGCCAGCAGCCCGGGACACTTTGCTAGCACAGATACGCAGTATTTT
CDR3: CASSPGHFASTDTQYF

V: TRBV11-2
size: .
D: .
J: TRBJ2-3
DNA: TGTGCCAGCTTTGGGGAGGAAGATACGCAGTATTTT
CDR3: CASFGEEDTQYF

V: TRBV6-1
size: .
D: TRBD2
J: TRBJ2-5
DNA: TGTGCCAGCAGTGAGGGAGGGAAAGAGACCCAGTACTTC
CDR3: CASSEGGKETQYF

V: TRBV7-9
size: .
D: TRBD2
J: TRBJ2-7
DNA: TGTGCCAGCATTAGCGGGATGGGCTACGAGCAGTACTTC
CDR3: CASISGMGYEQYF

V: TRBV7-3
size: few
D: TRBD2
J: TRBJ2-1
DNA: TGTGCCAGCAGCTCATCCACTAGCGGACGACGCAATGAGCAGTTCTTC
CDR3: CASSSSTSGRRNEQFF

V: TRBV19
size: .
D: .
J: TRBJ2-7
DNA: TGTGCCAGTAGTAGCTCGGCGGGAAGCTCCTACGAGCAGTACTTC
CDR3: CASSSSAGSSYEQYF

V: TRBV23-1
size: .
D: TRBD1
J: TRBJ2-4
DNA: TGCGCCAGCAGTTCAAAGGATATTAGGACAGGGGACTTC
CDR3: CASSSKDIRTGDF

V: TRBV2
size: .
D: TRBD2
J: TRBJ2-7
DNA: TGTGCCAGCAGCGCCGGGACTAGTTCGGGGTACGAGCAGTACTTC
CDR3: CASSAGTSSGYEQYF

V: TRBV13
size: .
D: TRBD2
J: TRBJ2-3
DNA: TGTGCCAGCAGCCGCTATCGGGGGGGTTTAGATACGCAGTATTTT
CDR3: CASSRYRGGLDTQYF

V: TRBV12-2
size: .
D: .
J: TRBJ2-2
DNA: TGTGCAAGTCGCTTAGCGCTGGTGAGGGTAGCGGGAGAAGCGTGGAACACCGGGGAGCTGTTTTTT
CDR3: CASRLALVRVAGEAWNTGELFF